Below are 25 T cell receptor beta chains sequenced from a single sample in a study of T cell responses to AZD1222 COVID-19 vaccine. The method was immunoSEQ multiplex PCR; TCRdb's version includes in-frame clones alone and lacks a portion of them. The data contain 130,000 to 150,000 clones, about 86% of them seen just once; the ten biggest clones take up about 4.9%. Sample: peripheral blood, taken 28 days after the second AZD1222 dose. The receptors here all came from an adult who received the AZD1222 COVID-19 vaccine.

The table lists this clone with a count of one. The chain employs TRBV6-5 and TRBJ1-5; the match to TRBD1 covers 11 bases. The germline V gene has CDR1 MNHEY and CDR2 SVGAGI. The CDR3 totals 15 residues. The V segment lost 1 base and the J segment 7 bases; nucleotides outside the gene matches: 3. The CDR3 loop is CASSYWTGGGQPQHF. CDR3 DNA sequence: TGTGCCAGCAGTTACTGGACAGGGGGCGGCCAGCCCCAGCATTTT.

The V gene is TRBV10-3, the J gene TRBJ2-7; TRBD1 aligns across 12 bases. J was trimmed by 4 bases and V by 8 bases; bases with no gene match: 6. From germline, CDR1 is ENHRY and CDR2 SYGVKD. The CDR3 covers 14 residues. CDR3 region: CAISGTGGTYEQYF. The CDR3, as DNA: TGTGCCATCTCCGGGACAGGGGGCACGTACGAGCAGTACTTC.

J is TRBJ2-2 and V is TRBV6-6, with D possibly called TRBD1 or TRBD2 (5 bases each). Germline V gene lookup returns CDR1 MNHNY and CDR2 SVGAGI (reference sequence). CDR3 length equals 16 residues. V was shortened by 7 bases and J by 2 bases, with 17 bases between the two germline ends. The CDR3 DNA reads TGTGCCAGCATCTCTAGCATGGGGCTTAACACCGGGGAGCTGTTTTTT. This gives the protein CASISSMGLNTGELFF.

This chain links TRBV7-2 with TRBJ1-6; D is ambiguous. The V end was cut by 5 bases, the J end by 8 bases, with 7 bases between. The CDR3 extends over 12 amino acids. Germline V CDR1 and CDR2: SGHTA, FQGNSA. The CDR3 DNA reads TGTGCCAGCAGCATAGTATATTCACCCCTCCACTTT. This encodes CASSIVYSPLHF.

The chain is built from TRBV3-1 (or the pseudogene TRBV3-2) and TRBJ1-1, with 9 bases lining up with TRBD1. The CDR3 is made up of 14 amino acids. J was trimmed by 3 bases and V by 7 bases; bases with no gene match: 6. The germline V gene has CDR1 LGHDT and CDR2 YNNKEL (reference sequence). CDR3 sequence (DNA): TGTGCCAGCACCCCACAGGGGGCGTACACTGAAGCTTTCTTT. Translating it yields CASTPQGAYTEAFF.

This clone was counted a few times. This rearrangement joins TRBV29-1 to TRBJ2-1; 14 bases fit TRBD2. The ends lost 2 bases at V and 6 bases at J; junction bases unmatched: 18. This CDR3 region has 20 residues. The germline CDR1 and CDR2 sequences are SQVTM and ANQGSEA. The CDR3 reads CSVELPGTSGSWILSNEQFF. CDR3 nucleotides: TGCAGCGTTGAACTGCCTGGGACTAGCGGGAGCTGGATCCTAAGCAATGAGCAGTTCTTC.

The CDR3 spells CASSLVGEAGKQFF. CDR3 DNA: TGTGCCAGCAGCTTGGTTGGGGAGGCGGGTAAGCAGTTCTTC. This chain links TRBV5-4 with TRBJ2-1; weak D call: TRBD2 (6 bases). V was shortened by 0 bases and J by 11 bases, with 15 bases between the two germline ends. Germline values: CDR1 SGHNT, CDR2 YYREEE (reference sequence). The CDR3 has 14 amino acids.

The chain recombines TRBV18 with TRBJ2-2, with TRBD1 identical over 8 bases. CDR1 KGHSH and CDR2 LQKENI come from the germline V gene. Germline trimming cut 0 bases from V and 6 bases from J; bases unmatched to any gene: 6. This CDR3 spans 16 amino acids. Written as DNA, the CDR3 is TGTGCCAGCTCACCACCAGGGGACAGGAGTCCCGGGGAGCTGTTTTTT. It encodes CASSPPGDRSPGELFF.

This sequence joins TRBV25-1 and TRBJ1-2; D not certain. V dropped 5 bases and J dropped 4 bases, with 8 bases sitting between them. This CDR3 is built from 12 residues. Germline V CDR1 and CDR2: MGHDK, SYGVNS. The CDR3 nucleotides read TGTGCCAGCAGTAGTTCAGCCTATGGCTACACCTTC. Translated, it gives CASSSSAYGYTF.

The chain couples TRBV30 to TRBJ1-5; D possibly corresponds to TRBD1 (6 bases). The ends were cut back, 5 bases at V and 0 bases at J, with 14 bases in the middle. Germline CDR1 reads GTSNPN; CDR2 reads SVGIG (reference sequence). The CDR3 is 15 residues long. The CDR3 reads CAWAQDSYSNQPQHF. In nucleotides, the CDR3 is TGTGCCTGGGCCCAGGACAGCTATAGCAATCAGCCCCAGCATTTT.

CDR3 sequence: CASIPQGLNTEAFF. DNA for the CDR3: TGTGCCAGTATCCCCCAGGGTCTGAACACTGAAGCTTTCTTT. The rearrangement links TRBV19 to TRBJ1-1; the D gene is possibly TRBD1 (5 bases). Germline V gene data show CDR1 as LNHDA and CDR2 as SQIVND (reference sequence). V was clipped by 7 bases and J by 0 bases, with 12 bases between them. This CDR3 comprises 14 residues.

This chain connects TRBV9 to TRBJ1-4; the match to TRBD1 covers 10 bases. The germline gives CDR1 SGDLS, CDR2 YYNGEE. After removal of 0 bases from V and 8 bases from J, the junction contained 7 bases not matched to a gene. The CDR3 consists of 16 residues. CDR3 coding DNA: TGTGCCAGCAGCGTAGAGACAGGGGGCCGTGGCGAAAAACTGTTTTTT. This encodes CASSVETGGRGEKLFF.

The chain uses TRBV6-5 and TRBJ2-7; no firm D call. Germline V gene sequence: CDR1 MNHEY, CDR2 SVGAGI. Trimming removed 0 bases at V and 3 bases at J, with 9 bases between. This CDR3 has 14 residues. CDR3 amino acids: CASSYSGTYYEQYF. For the CDR3, the DNA is TGTGCCAGCAGTTACTCGGGAACCTACTACGAGCAGTACTTC.

The chain carries TRBV10-2 and TRBJ1-1; perhaps TRBD1 as D (5 bases). CDR1 is WSHSY and CDR2 is SAAADI in the germline V gene. CDR3 length: 12 amino acids. Trimming stripped 7 bases from V and 5 bases from J, with 11 bases between. This chain's CDR3 is CASTWGRTEAFF. CDR3 in DNA: TGCGCCAGCACCTGGGGGAGAACTGAAGCTTTCTTT.

The V call is TRBV10-3, the J call TRBJ1-1; no clear D gene. The CDR3 sequence is 11 residues long. Trimming removed 3 bases from V and 3 bases from J, with 2 bases in between. Germline values: CDR1 ENHRY, CDR2 SYGVKD. CDR3 sequence (DNA): TGTGCCATCAGTGACTACACTGAAGCTTTCTTT. Translation gives CAISDYTEAFF.

The gene calls are TRBV7-7 and TRBJ2-2, with 7 bases lining up with TRBD1. Germline V CDR1 and CDR2: SSHAT, FNYEAQ (reference sequence). Trimming took 5 bases from V and 7 from J; bases not matched to a gene: 10. This CDR3 region has 15 residues. The CDR3 sequence is CASSLSTGRGGELFF. For the CDR3, the DNA is TGTGCCAGCAGCCTTTCGACAGGGCGCGGCGGGGAGCTGTTTTTT. Using reference TRBV7-7 and TRBJ2-2 for the parts outside the CDR3, the full variable domain is GAGVSQSPRYKVTKRGQDVTLRCDPISSHATLYWYQQALGQGPEFLTYFNYEAQPDKSGLPSDRFSAERPEGSISTLTIQRTEQRDSAMYRCASSLSTGRGGELFFGEGSRLTVL.

The V gene is TRBV19, the J gene TRBJ2-3, with D possibly being TRBD1 (6 bases). Germline V CDR1 and CDR2: LNHDA, SQIVND (reference sequence). V lost 7 bases and J 2 bases, leaving 10 bases between the germline ends. CDR3 length equals 13 residues. CDR3 nucleotide sequence: TGTGCCAGTAAAGTGGGGGCCACAGATACGCAGTATTTT. This codes for CASKVGATDTQYF. Full variable domain (missing parts from reference TRBV19 and TRBJ2-3): DGGITQSPKYLFRKEGQNVTLSCEQNLNHDAMYWYRQDPGQGLRLIYYSQIVNDFQKGDIAEGYSVSREKKESFPLTVTSAQKNPTAFYLCASKVGATDTQYFGPGTRLTVL.

The V and J genes are TRBV27 and TRBJ1-3; D is ambiguous. V was pared by 7 bases and J by 2 bases, with 6 bases between. The CDR3 totals 12 residues. CDR1 and CDR2 (germline): MNHEY, SMNVEV (reference sequence). The CDR3 sequence: CASMEPGNTIYF. CDR3 bases: TGTGCCAGCATGGAGCCTGGAAACACCATATATTTT.

The chain couples TRBV4-1 to TRBJ2-7; D is ambiguous. Trimming shortened V by 3 bases and J by 5 bases, and 11 bases separated the two germline ends. CDR3 length: 13 amino acids. Germline CDR1 MGHRA, CDR2 YSYEKL. DNA of the CDR3: TGCGCCAGCAGCCACTTGAATTCGGACGAGCAGTACTTC. Residues: CASSHLNSDEQYF.

V is TRBV5-1 and J is TRBJ1-1; D is perhaps TRBD1 (5 bases). This CDR3 comprises 14 residues. Germline lookup yields CDR1 SGHRS and CDR2 YFSETQ. V was clipped by 6 bases and J by 4 bases, with 16 bases between them. The CDR3 spells CASNSNGGSTEAFF. CDR3 nucleotide sequence: TGCGCCAGCAACTCAAATGGGGGAAGCACTGAAGCTTTCTTT.

The chain links TRBV2 to TRBJ1-5; 8 bases agree with TRBD1. This CDR3 region has 14 residues. The V and J ends lost 8 bases and 5 bases, in that order; junction bases with no gene match: 8. Germline CDR1 SNHLY, CDR2 FYNNEI. The CDR3 loop reads CASVGTGGDQPQHF. DNA of the CDR3: TGTGCCAGCGTTGGGACAGGTGGAGATCAGCCCCAGCATTTT. The variable domain in full, completed from reference TRBV2 and TRBJ1-5, reads EPEVTQTPSHQVTQMGQEVILRCVPISNHLYFYWYRQILGQKVEFLVSFYNNEISEKSEIFDDQFSVERPDGSNFTLKIRSTKLEDSAMYFCASVGTGGDQPQHFGDGTRLSIL.

The chain couples TRBV3-1 (or the pseudogene TRBV3-2) to TRBJ2-7; D perhaps matches TRBD2 (7 bases). The CDR3 runs to 16 residues. Germline V CDR1 and CDR2: LGHDT, YNNKEL (reference sequence). V lost 1 base and J lost 0, with 13 bases in between. The CDR3 spells CASSQGGGVLSYEQYF. CDR3 nucleotide sequence: TGTGCCAGCAGCCAAGGAGGGGGGGTCCTCTCCTACGAGCAGTACTTC.

The rearrangement uses TRBV11-2 and TRBJ2-7; D may be TRBD1 (5 bases). V shed 5 bases and J shed 3 bases, with 11 bases lying between them. CDR3 length: 13 amino acids. Germline V gene data show CDR1 as SGHAT and CDR2 as FQNNGV. DNA for the CDR3: TGTGCCAGCAGCCAACCTGACAGCTACGAGCAGTACTTC. Its protein is CASSQPDSYEQYF.

This chain uses TRBV5-6 with TRBJ1-1; tentatively, D is TRBD1 (5 bases). Trimming pared 4 bases from V and 2 bases from J, leaving 18 bases between. Per germline, CDR1 SGHDT and CDR2 YYEEEE. The CDR3 totals 16 residues. In DNA, the CDR3 is TGTGCCAGCAGCCTATCGGCGCCAGGGATTAACACTGAAGCTTTCTTT. Amino acids: CASSLSAPGINTEAFF.

The chain couples TRBV5-1 to TRBJ2-2, with D tentatively TRBD1 or TRBD2 (5 bases each). CDR1 and CDR2 from the germline V gene are SGHRS and YFSETQ. CDR3 length equals 17 residues. The V and J ends lost 0 bases and 6 bases respectively, with 18 bases between them. Here the CDR3 DNA reads TGCGCCAGCAGCTTGGCGGGAAGCGAGGGGTACTCCGGGGAGCTGTTTTTT. It encodes CASSLAGSEGYSGELFF.